Below, one T cell receptor (beta chain) is given with its context. Clones were read by immunoSEQ multiplex PCR, and TCRdb kept only the in-frame ones, dropping some. The table records about 12,000 clones, roughly 70% of them present only once. This record comes from a study of neoadjuvant anti-PD-1 for oral cavity cancer. Germline V gene lookup returns CDR1 GTSNPN and CDR2 SVGIG (reference sequence). The CDR3 is made up of 14 amino acids. V gave up 1 base and J gave up 1 base; unmatched junction bases: 3. Patients had newly diagnosed, untreated stage II-IVA oral cavity squamous cell carcinoma. The chain links TRBV30 to TRBJ2-7; TRBD2 agrees at 8 bases. The sequences come from tumor tissue, collected before nivolumab (anti-PD-1) treatment. This TCR derives from a person between 35 and 79 years old with oral cavity squamous cell carcinoma. The donor label of this sample is uncertain. CDR3: CAWSGAGVSYEQYF. CDR3 bases: TGTGCCTGGAGTGGAGCGGGGGTTTCCTACGAGCAGTACTTC. The variable domain in full, completed from reference TRBV30 and TRBJ2-7, reads SQTIHQWPATLVQPVGSPLSLECTVEGTSNPNLYWYRQAAGRGLQLLFYSVGIGQISSEVPQNLSASRPQDRQFILSSKKLLLSDSGFYLCAWSGAGVSYEQYFGPGTRLTVT.